Below are 20 T cell receptor beta chains sequenced from a single sample in a study of cytomegalovirus exposure and HLA in healthy donors (dated by TCRdb to 2015 to 2018). Libraries were constructed by the immunoSEQ multiplex PCR assay. For the multiplex PCR, a mixture combining 60 forward primers for TCR Vbeta segments and 13 reverse primers for TCR Jbeta segments was used. This immuneACCESS table, as held by TCRdb, lists in-frame sequences with V and J called but not all clones. Of the missing ones, under half trace to an unresolved V gene in checked studies; the others have no known cause. The sample includes 100,000 to 150,000 clones, with nearly 80% observed a single time. Of the sample, 6.3% is held by the ten largest clones. Sequencing was performed on PBMCs. Receptor source: a woman aged 40 to 55 in good health and CMV-seronegative.

The table lists this clone with a few counts. The rearrangement joins TRBV5-6 to TRBJ1-1; possibly TRBD1 for D (5 bases). V lost 7 bases and J lost 5, with 21 bases in between. The germline gives CDR1 SGHDT, CDR2 YYEEEE. The CDR3 spans 15 residues. DNA of the CDR3: TGTGCCAGCCGGGAAGCAGGGAGGTCAGGGACTGAAGCTTTCTTT. It is translated as CASREAGRSGTEAFF.

CDR3 in amino acids: CATRQGGGLNGYTF. The CDR3 coding sequence is TGTGCCACCCGTCAAGGCGGCGGGCTAAATGGCTACACCTTC. V gene TRBV27 combines with J gene TRBJ1-2; no clear D gene. Germline loops: CDR1 MNHEY, CDR2 SMNVEV (reference sequence). The ends were cut back, 10 bases at V and 6 bases at J, with 21 bases in the middle. The CDR3 spans 14 residues.

The genes are TRBV5-1 and TRBJ1-1; possibly TRBD1 for D (5 bases). The CDR3 is made up of 14 amino acids. From germline, CDR1 is SGHRS and CDR2 YFSETQ. V lost 0 bases and J lost 4, with 10 bases in between. CDR3: CASSLDRMVTEAFF. The CDR3 nucleotides are TGCGCCAGCAGCTTGGACAGGATGGTCACTGAAGCTTTCTTT. Full variable domain (outside the CDR3, taken from reference TRBV5-1 and TRBJ1-1): KAGVTQTPRYLIKTRGQQVTLSCSPISGHRSVSWYQQTPGQGLQFLFEYFSETQRNKGNFPGRFSGRQFSNSRSEMNVSTLELGDSALYLCASSLDRMVTEAFFGQGTRLTVV.

The rearrangement links TRBV9 to TRBJ1-2; 7 bases map to TRBD1. The CDR3 runs to 13 residues. Germline V gene lookup returns CDR1 SGDLS and CDR2 YYNGEE. The trim removed 4 bases at V and 6 bases at J, leaving 6 bases unmatched. CDR3 residues: CASSPRGDDGYTF. CDR3 coding DNA: TGTGCCAGCAGCCCCAGGGGGGACGATGGCTACACCTTC. The variable domain in full, completed from reference TRBV9 and TRBJ1-2, reads DSGVTQTPKHLITATGQRVTLRCSPRSGDLSVYWYQQSLDQGLQFLIQYYNGEERAKGNILERFSAQQFPDLHSELNLSSLELGDSALYFCASSPRGDDGYTFGSGTRLTVV.

The chain has TRBV5-1 and TRBJ2-2, with D possibly matching TRBD1 (5 bases). Germline V gene lookup returns CDR1 SGHRS and CDR2 YFSETQ. The CDR3 is 15 amino acids. Trimming shortened V by 1 base and J by 0 bases, and 7 bases separated the two germline ends. CDR3 sequence (DNA): TGCGCCAGCAGCTTGAGGGGAACGAACACCGGGGAGCTGTTTTTT. This codes for CASSLRGTNTGELFF.

This chain connects TRBV11-1 to TRBJ2-2; 7 nucleotides align to TRBD2. The CDR3 is made up of 15 amino acids. V was clipped by 5 bases and J by 5 bases; unmatched bases: 8. CDR1 and CDR2 from the germline V gene are SGHAT and FQDESV (reference sequence). The CDR3 protein is CASSHLAEGTGELFF. The CDR3 DNA is TGTGCCAGCAGCCACCTAGCGGAGGGAACCGGGGAGCTGTTTTTT.

The chain combines TRBV19 with TRBJ2-7; tentative D call: TRBD1 (6 bases). Trimming pared 4 bases from V and 0 bases from J, leaving 10 bases between. From germline, CDR1 is LNHDA and CDR2 SQIVND (reference sequence). The CDR3 is made up of 14 amino acids. CDR3 in amino acids: CASSRQASSYEQYF. CDR3 nucleotides: TGTGCCAGTAGTAGACAGGCGAGCTCCTACGAGCAGTACTTC.

Concerning this clone: Compared with germline, one end of the junction differs, possibly owing to a read error. The V call is TRBV25-1, the J call TRBJ2-3; tentatively, D is TRBD1 (6 bases). The CDR3 sequence is 13 residues long. The germline gives CDR1 MGHDK, CDR2 SYGVNS. Written as DNA, the CDR3 is TGTGCCACCACAGGGACAAGCAGAGATACGCAGTATTTT. It is translated as CATTGTSRDTQYF.

This clone was seen a handful of times. The chain combines TRBV11-3 with TRBJ2-3, with D uncertain. The CDR3 spans 12 residues. The germline V and J ends were trimmed by 4 bases and 6 bases, with 8 bases remaining between them. CDR1 and CDR2 from the germline V gene are SGHNT and YENEEA. The CDR3 loop is CASSSFQDTQYF. The CDR3 coding sequence is TGTGCCAGCAGCTCCTTTCAGGATACGCAGTATTTT.

The chain recombines TRBV27 with TRBJ1-6, with 8 nucleotides matching TRBD1. The germline gives CDR1 MNHEY, CDR2 SMNVEV (reference sequence). The CDR3 covers 18 residues. The V and J ends lost 4 bases and 3 bases, in that order; junction bases with no gene match: 11. In DNA form, the CDR3 reads TGTGCCAGCAGTTCTCTAAACAGGGGGTTAAACTATAATTCACCCCTCCACTTT. Amino acids: CASSSLNRGLNYNSPLHF.

V usage is TRBV7-8 and J usage is TRBJ2-5; 7 nucleotides agree with TRBD2. The ends lost 1 base at V and 5 bases at J; junction bases unmatched: 4. The germline V gene has CDR1 SGHVS and CDR2 FQNEAQ. The CDR3 is made up of 14 amino acids. CDR3 sequence reads: CASSLVGGVETQYF. The CDR3 region has the DNA TGTGCCAGCAGCTTAGTTGGGGGGGTGGAGACCCAGTACTTC.

The chain recombines TRBV15 with TRBJ2-2, with TRBD2 matching 9 bases. Germline trimming cut 0 bases from V and 5 bases from J; bases unmatched to any gene: 13. The length of the CDR3 is 19 residues. CDR1 is LNHNV, CDR2 YYDKDF, per germline (reference sequence). The CDR3 loop is CATSRDLLGGRADTGELFF. CDR3 in DNA: TGTGCCACCAGCAGAGATCTGTTGGGCGGGAGGGCTGATACCGGGGAGCTGTTTTTT.

This clone has just one count. CDR3 sequence: CASSLAGYNEQFF. As DNA, the CDR3 is TGTGCCAGCAGCCTAGCAGGCTACAATGAGCAGTTCTTC. J is TRBJ2-1 and V is TRBV11-2; a weak D match, TRBD2 (5 bases). CDR1 and CDR2 (germline): SGHAT, FQNNGV. With 5 bases removed from V and 3 bases from J, the gap between germline ends came to 8 bases. The CDR3 is 13 residues long.

Written as DNA, the CDR3 is TGTGCCAGCAGCCAGTACGAGACAGGGGGTGGCTACACCTTC. It translates to CASSQYETGGGYTF. The chain links TRBV6-6 to TRBJ1-2, with 9 bases lining up with TRBD1. J lost 7 bases, V lost 6 bases, and 9 bases had no gene match. The CDR3 is 14 amino acids. In germline, CDR1 is MNHNY, CDR2 SVGAGI (reference sequence).

V usage is TRBV5-1 and J usage is TRBJ2-7, with D possibly matching TRBD1 (6 bases). V lost 4 bases, J lost 2 bases, and 13 bases lay in between. The CDR3 is 14 residues long. Germline V gene lookup returns CDR1 SGHRS and CDR2 YFSETQ. In DNA, the CDR3 is TGCGCCAGCAGCCTCGGGACATCCGCCTACGAGCAGTACTTC. Its translation is CASSLGTSAYEQYF.

This clone was seen more than once but under ten times. J is TRBJ2-5 and V is TRBV6-7; 9 bases fit TRBD2. TRBV6-7 is labeled an ORF, and its function is uncertain. J gave up 3 bases and V 4 bases, and 18 bases lay outside the gene matches. The CDR3 has 19 amino acids. The CDR3 here is CASSSPEAGGRQDEETQYF. DNA of the CDR3: TGTGCCAGCAGTTCCCCCGAGGCGGGAGGGCGACAGGATGAAGAGACCCAGTACTTC.

The chain uses TRBV27 and TRBJ2-1; tentatively, D is TRBD2 (7 bases). The length of the CDR3 is 15 residues. V gave up 4 bases and J gave up 8 bases, with 18 bases separating them. CDR1 MNHEY and CDR2 SMNVEV come from the germline V gene (reference sequence). CDR3 protein: CASSYQGGGFDEQFF. The DNA of the CDR3 is TGTGCCAGCAGTTACCAAGGGGGGGGGTTCGATGAGCAGTTCTTC.

This chain joins TRBV10-2 and TRBJ2-1; perhaps TRBD2 as D (5 bases). Deletions cut 6 bases from V and 5 bases from J, with 5 bases between. The germline V gene has CDR1 WSHSY and CDR2 SAAADI. The CDR3 is 11 amino acids. The CDR3 DNA reads as TGCGCCAGCAGGGGAGACAATGAGCAGTTCTTC. As protein: CASRGDNEQFF.

In this sample, this clone turned up once. The genes are TRBV4-3 and TRBJ1-6, with D possibly matching TRBD1 (5 bases). V dropped 0 bases and J dropped 6 bases, with 12 bases sitting between them. The CDR3 sequence is 16 residues long. The germline V gene encodes CDR1 LGHNA and CDR2 YSLEER. CDR3 DNA sequence: TGCGCCAGCAGCCAAGAGGGATCAGGGCCTAATTCACCCCTCCACTTT. This encodes CASSQEGSGPNSPLHF.

This chain links TRBV5-8 with TRBJ2-5; tentative D call: TRBD2 (5 bases). Looked up from germline, CDR1 is SGHTS and CDR2 is YDEGEE. The CDR3 has 13 amino acids. V lost 3 bases to trimming and J lost 5 bases, with 11 bases between them. The CDR3 DNA reads as TGTGCCAGCAGCTCCGGACTGTGGGAGACCCAGTACTTC. It is translated as CASSSGLWETQYF.